The 10 T cell receptor beta chains below all came from one sample that was sequenced in a study of Ad26.COV2.S vaccination and SARS-CoV-2 variants (TCRdb year 2021). Reading the label with the study, this specimen's treatment or condition is: about 20 received Ad26.COV2.S at low or high dose, single or two shots; 5 received placebo; per-sample allocation not given. For vaccine and placebo recipients, the sequenced repertoires came from samples collected on day 63 after the first injection. Receptor amplification or capture employed the immunoSEQ multiplex PCR assay. As stored in TCRdb, this immuneACCESS dataset retains in-frame rearrangements with V and J assigned. A fraction of the clones does not appear; measured against another copy, unresolved V genes explain less than half of the discrepancy, and the remainder lacks a known reason. Counted in this sample were 380,000 or so clones; 86% of them appeared once. Jointly, the top ten make up around a tenth of the sample.

The sample here was peripheral blood, taken in a trial of Ad26.COV2.S vaccine versus placebo. The receptor source for this set is a person between 18 and 60 years old who received the Ad26.COV2.S COVID-19 vaccine or a placebo.

This clone has just one count. At one boundary the junction diverges from the germline segment, which might be a read error. This chain links TRBV7-8 with TRBJ2-5, with TRBD2 matching 7 bases. CDR1 is SGHVS and CDR2 is FQNEAQ in the germline V gene. This CDR3 comprises 19 residues. The CDR3 DNA follows: TGTGCCAGCAGCTTAGTGGGGGGGGAAAGGGATCCCCACCACGAGACCCAGTACTTC. As protein: CASSLVGGERDPHHETQYF.

This clone was observed a handful of times. The J gene is TRBJ1-3, the V gene TRBV5-6; D not certain. V lost 0 bases and J 2 bases, leaving 3 bases between the germline ends. Germline CDR1 is SGHDT and CDR2 is YYEEEE. This CDR3 is 13 amino acids long. CDR3 sequence reads: CASSLGPGNTIYF. As DNA, the CDR3 is TGTGCCAGCAGCTTGGGACCTGGAAACACCATATATTTT. The whole variable domain, filled in from reference TRBV5-6 and TRBJ1-3, reads DAGVTQSPTHLIKTRGQQVTLRCSPKSGHDTVSWYQQALGQGPQFIFQYYEEEERQRGNFPDRFSGHQFPNYSSELNVNALLLGDSALYLCASSLGPGNTIYFGEGSWLTVV.

The chain employs TRBV2 and TRBJ1-5, with unresolved D. CDR1 is SNHLY, CDR2 FYNNEI, per germline. The CDR3 covers 14 residues. Trimming took off 4 bases at V and 4 bases at J, with 11 bases between the two ends. The CDR3 reads CASSGRRTNQPQHF. CDR3 sequence (DNA): TGTGCCAGCAGTGGTCGACGGACTAATCAGCCCCAGCATTTT.

This sequence joins TRBV12-3 or TRBV12-4 and TRBJ2-7; D is undetermined. Trimming pared 5 bases from V and 7 bases from J, leaving 12 bases between. The CDR3 loop spans 12 amino acids. The CDR3, as DNA: TGTGCCAGCAGTCAATCCCAAGGGGAGCAGTACTTC. It encodes CASSQSQGEQYF.

The chain links TRBV7-9 to TRBJ1-2; the D is unclear. This CDR3 has 14 residues. V lost 3 bases, J lost 4 bases, and 12 bases lay in between. Germline CDR1 SEHNR, CDR2 FQNEAQ (reference sequence). CDR3 loop: CASSFLGSLYGYTF. The CDR3 DNA reads as TGTGCCAGCAGCTTTTTGGGATCTCTCTATGGCTACACCTTC.

The V and J genes are TRBV27 and TRBJ1-1; unclear D gene. Germline V CDR1 and CDR2: MNHEY, SMNVEV (reference sequence). V lost 5 bases and J lost 0, with 10 bases in between. The CDR3 sequence is 14 residues long. CDR3 nucleotide sequence: TGTGCCAGCAGTCATGGAGAGATGAACACTGAAGCTTTCTTT. Its translation is CASSHGEMNTEAFF.

The rearrangement uses TRBV19 and TRBJ2-2, with 10 bases that match TRBD1. The CDR3 has 15 amino acids. The V segment lost 5 bases and the J segment 8 bases; nucleotides outside the gene matches: 8. Germline assignment: CDR1 LNHDA and CDR2 SQIVND (reference sequence). CDR3 sequence (DNA): TGTGCCAGTAGTTTTGGACAGGGGGTTAGAGGGGAGCTGTTTTTT. This gives the protein CASSFGQGVRGELFF.

The chain recombines TRBV25-1 with TRBJ1-2, with D tentatively TRBD1 (5 bases). V was shortened by 3 bases and J by 6 bases, with 11 bases between the two germline ends. CDR3 length equals 13 residues. Germline values: CDR1 MGHDK, CDR2 SYGVNS. CDR3 bases: TGTGCCAGCAGTGACGGGACCGCCGATGGCTACACCTTC. Translated, it gives CASSDGTADGYTF.

This clone was seen just once. The chain couples TRBV19 to TRBJ2-4, with a possible D match to TRBD1 (5 bases). CDR1 is LNHDA and CDR2 is SQIVND in the germline V gene (reference sequence). Trimming took 1 base from V and 6 from J, leaving 10 bases between them. The CDR3 consists of 14 residues. CDR3 in DNA: TGTGCCAGTAGTATAGGGACAAGGGGAAACATTCAGTACTTC. It specifies CASSIGTRGNIQYF. Full variable domain (outside the CDR3, taken from reference TRBV19 and TRBJ2-4): DGGITQSPKYLFRKEGQNVTLSCEQNLNHDAMYWYRQDPGQGLRLIYYSQIVNDFQKGDIAEGYSVSREKKESFPLTVTSAQKNPTAFYLCASSIGTRGNIQYFGAGTRLSVL.

The chain employs TRBV7-2 and TRBJ1-4; D gene ambiguous. CDR3 length: 14 amino acids. V was shortened by 4 bases and J by 0 bases, with 6 bases between the two germline ends. Germline CDR1 SGHTA, CDR2 FQGNSA. CDR3 sequence: CASSYLTTNEKLFF. The CDR3 DNA is TGTGCCAGCAGCTACCTGACAACTAATGAAAAACTGTTTTTT. Looking up the rest from reference TRBV7-2 and TRBJ1-4 gives the full variable domain: GAGVSQSPSNKVTEKGKDVELRCDPISGHTALYWYRQSLGQGLEFLIYFQGNSAPDKSGLPSDRFSAERTGGSVSTLTIQRTQQEDSAVYLCASSYLTTNEKLFFGSGTQLSVL.